The clone carrying this T cell receptor (beta chain) was seen a single time. Its matching antigen is unknown. Germline V CDR1 and CDR2: SGHTA, FQGNSA. The CDR3 runs to 15 residues. Trimming took 0 bases from V and 4 from J, leaving 12 bases between them. The sample comes from a study of cytomegalovirus exposure and HLA in healthy donors. Study as a whole: Of the donors genotyped, a few hundred in all, 81% fell in the Caucasian-associated ancestry cluster. Study observations and caveats: In most subjects, TCR beta sequences reportedly gave accurate predictions of HLA-A and HLA-B alleles. Associated with cytomegalovirus, according to the listing, were some 150 TCR beta chains. DRB1 had the most TCR associations and HLA-C the fewest, a later analysis found, with rates varying by HLA locus.

The PCR ran on 60 Vbeta and 13 Jbeta primers. Measured with immunoSEQ multiplex PCR; TCRdb has only the in-frame clones, and not every one. The sample lists around 130,000 clones, 80% occurring once. Sequenced input: PBMCs. This clonotype was sampled from a woman between 35 and 50 years old in good health and CMV-seronegative. The chain has TRBV7-2 and TRBJ1-2; D call uncertain. CDR3 coding DNA: TGTGCCAGCAGCTTAGCAGCAGAGGGTGGCTATGGCTACACCTTC. Its protein is CASSLAAEGGYGYTF.